Shown below are 14 T cell receptor beta chains from a single sample sequenced in a study of beta chain features in type 1 diabetes. Isolated RNA was reverse transcribed in full, so expressed TCRB transcripts were sequenced. The repertoire was sequenced with immunoSEQ multiplex PCR; TCRdb's copy has only in-frame clones and lacks some. The sample has about 900,000 clones; 17% are singletons. The sequenced material came from naive CD4+ T cells from blood. The receptors were sampled from a woman under 30 in good health.

This clone was seen a few times. An end of the junction differs from the germline gene, which may be a read error. J is TRBJ2-7 and V is TRBV2; 8 bases fit TRBD1. The CDR3 has 13 amino acids. Germline V gene sequence: CDR1 SNHLY, CDR2 FYNNEI. The CDR3 coding sequence is TGTGCCAGCAGTGAACTTAAATACGGGACAGGAGACTTC. It specifies CASSELKYGTGDF. Complete variable domain (other parts from reference TRBV2 and TRBJ2-7): EPEVTQTPSHQVTQMGQEVILRCVPISNHLYFYWYRQILGQKVEFLVSFYNNEISEKSEIFDDQFSVERPDGSNFTLKIRSTKLEDSAMYFCASSELKYGTGDFGPGTRLTVT.

This clone was found a few times. The same CDR3 is also encoded by other DNA sequences in this sample. V is TRBV18 and J is TRBJ2-7, with TRBD1 identical over 9 bases. V shed 3 bases and J 1 base; nucleotides not matched to a gene: 1. This CDR3 region has 14 residues. Germline lookup yields CDR1 KGHSH and CDR2 LQKENI. Here the CDR3 reads CASSPGTGSYEQYF. CDR3 coding DNA: TGTGCCAGCTCACCGGGGACAGGGTCCTACGAGCAGTACTTC.

This rearrangement joins TRBV4-3 to TRBJ2-7; D gene unclear. V lost 3 bases and J 0 bases, leaving 9 bases between the germline ends. Germline CDR1 and CDR2: LGHNA and YSLEER. This CDR3 is 14 amino acids long. CDR3: CASSQMGNSYEQYF. The DNA for the CDR3 is TGCGCCAGCAGCCAGATGGGGAACTCCTACGAGCAGTACTTC.

This chain links TRBV7-2 with TRBJ2-1, with D possibly TRBD2 on 6 matching bases. The germline gives CDR1 SGHTA, CDR2 FQGNSA. V lost 5 bases to trimming and J lost 4 bases, with 12 bases between them. The CDR3 runs to 14 residues. The CDR3: CASSPVRGYNEQFF. The CDR3, as DNA: TGTGCCAGCAGCCCGGTCCGGGGGTACAATGAGCAGTTCTTC.

The chain joins TRBV15 to TRBJ2-7; D is unresolved. Deletions cut 0 bases from V and 0 bases from J, with 9 bases between. This CDR3 spans 15 amino acids. Germline V gives CDR1 LNHNV, CDR2 YYDKDF (reference sequence). CDR3 sequence reads: CATSRDLKASYEQYF. The CDR3 DNA reads TGTGCCACCAGCAGAGATTTGAAGGCCTCCTACGAGCAGTACTTC.

This clone was detected once. J is TRBJ1-2 and V is TRBV19; the match to TRBD1 covers 8 bases. Germline-derived CDR1 and CDR2 are LNHDA and SQIVND (reference sequence). The CDR3 spans 16 residues. V was clipped by 5 bases and J by 8 bases; unmatched bases: 16. In DNA form, the CDR3 reads TGTGCCAGTAGTTACAACCTTGGGACAGGAGGTAAAGGCTACACCTTC. It yields the protein CASSYNLGTGGKGYTF.

The sample holds a few counts of this clone. The rearrangement links TRBV18 to TRBJ2-7, with D perhaps matching TRBD1 (6 bases). CDR3 length: 13 amino acids. V was shortened by 3 bases and J by 6 bases, with 12 bases between the two germline ends. Germline CDR1 KGHSH, CDR2 LQKENI. The CDR3 region is CASSPDRQVEQYF. The CDR3 nucleotides are TGTGCCAGCTCACCCGACAGGCAGGTCGAGCAGTACTTC.

This clone was seen only a few times. This chain connects TRBV7-2 to TRBJ2-7, with D tentatively TRBD1 (6 bases). V shed 2 bases and J shed 2 bases, with 13 bases lying between them. This CDR3 is 15 amino acids long. CDR1 is SGHTA, CDR2 FQGNSA, per germline. For the CDR3, the DNA is TGTGCCAGCAGCTTAATGGGGGCCTTACCCTACGAGCAGTACTTC. Amino acid sequence: CASSLMGALPYEQYF.

This clone was seen a few times. V is TRBV7-9 and J is TRBJ1-5; no reliable D call. This CDR3 region has 12 residues. Germline V lookup: CDR1 SEHNR, CDR2 FQNEAQ (reference sequence). V lost 1 base, J lost 6 bases, and 4 bases lay in between. The chain's CDR3 is CASSLGVQPQHF. In DNA, the CDR3 is TGTGCCAGCAGCTTAGGCGTTCAGCCCCAGCATTTT.

In this sample, this clone turned up a few times. The rearrangement uses TRBV28 and TRBJ2-5, with unresolved D. The V and J ends lost 2 bases and 5 bases respectively, with 15 bases between them. Germline assignment: CDR1 MDHEN and CDR2 SYDVKM. The length of the CDR3 is 15 residues. The CDR3 DNA reads TGTGCCAGCAGTTTAAGAGGTGGTTGGTCGGAGACCCAGTACTTC. It yields the protein CASSLRGGWSETQYF.

This clone was found a few times. This rearrangement joins TRBV18 to TRBJ2-1; 11 positions agree with TRBD2. J gave up 8 bases and V 3 bases, and 12 bases lay outside the gene matches. This CDR3 comprises 17 residues. Germline CDR1 reads KGHSH; CDR2 reads LQKENI. CDR3 in amino acids: CASSPRTIAGGPHEQFF. The CDR3 DNA reads as TGTGCCAGCTCACCCAGAACGATAGCGGGAGGGCCTCATGAGCAGTTCTTC.

This clone was observed a few times. The J gene is TRBJ2-7, the V gene TRBV27; 15 nucleotides match TRBD2. The germline CDR1 and CDR2 sequences are MNHEY and SMNVEV (reference sequence). This CDR3 has 17 residues. The V segment lost 0 bases and the J segment 3 bases; nucleotides outside the gene matches: 3. The CDR3 DNA reads as TGTGCCAGCAGTTTATCCCGGGGACTAGCGGGAGGCTACGAGCAGTACTTC. Its translation is CASSLSRGLAGGYEQYF.

With respect to this clone: The CDR3 does not end in the conserved phenylalanine or tryptophan, so this is likely a read error. The DNA is left out, because the CDR3 cannot be placed on it with certainty; the CDR3 is given as TCRdb lists it. The genes are TRBV19 and TRBJ1-1. Germline V CDR1 and CDR2: LNHDA, SQIVND (reference sequence). The CDR3 totals 8 residues, both ends included. The CDR3 region is CASSSPTG.

This chain connects TRBV18 to TRBJ1-3, with 10 bases matching TRBD1. Trimming took 5 bases from V and 3 from J; bases not matched to a gene: 7. Germline loops: CDR1 KGHSH, CDR2 LQKENI. There are 16 residues in the CDR3. CDR3 bases: TGTGCCAGCTCAGAAACCGGGACAGGGGTTGGAAACACCATATATTTT. It codes for CASSETGTGVGNTIYF.